What follows is one T cell receptor (beta chain) and its context. Its antigen is not known. Trimming removed 4 bases at V and 6 bases at J, with 19 bases between. CDR3 length equals 15 residues. The germline V gene encodes CDR1 MNHNS and CDR2 SASEGT. Donors each had at least one pre-ART PBMC sample and at least two post-ART ones. The entry originates in a study of long-term antiretroviral therapy in people with HIV. Investigators performed immunoSEQ version v3.0 at survey level. The table came from immunoSEQ multiplex PCR; TCRdb's copy has only in-frame clones and leaves some out. Of 15,000 to 20,000 clones in the sample, approximately 88% are singletons; the top ten hold 4.1%. Points from the study as a whole: The clones with expansion before ART were dominant in the repertoire at all time points. Post-ART diversity increased but stayed below transplant donor controls.

V and J are TRBV6-1 and TRBJ2-7; tentatively, D is TRBD1 (6 bases). The material sequenced was unsorted PBMCs, taken 2.1 years after starting antiretroviral therapy. The TCR originated in a young man with HIV. CDR3 residues: CASSGRDTAYLEQYF. CDR3 DNA sequence: TGTGCCAGCAGTGGCCGGGACACGGCCTACCTCGAGCAGTACTTC.